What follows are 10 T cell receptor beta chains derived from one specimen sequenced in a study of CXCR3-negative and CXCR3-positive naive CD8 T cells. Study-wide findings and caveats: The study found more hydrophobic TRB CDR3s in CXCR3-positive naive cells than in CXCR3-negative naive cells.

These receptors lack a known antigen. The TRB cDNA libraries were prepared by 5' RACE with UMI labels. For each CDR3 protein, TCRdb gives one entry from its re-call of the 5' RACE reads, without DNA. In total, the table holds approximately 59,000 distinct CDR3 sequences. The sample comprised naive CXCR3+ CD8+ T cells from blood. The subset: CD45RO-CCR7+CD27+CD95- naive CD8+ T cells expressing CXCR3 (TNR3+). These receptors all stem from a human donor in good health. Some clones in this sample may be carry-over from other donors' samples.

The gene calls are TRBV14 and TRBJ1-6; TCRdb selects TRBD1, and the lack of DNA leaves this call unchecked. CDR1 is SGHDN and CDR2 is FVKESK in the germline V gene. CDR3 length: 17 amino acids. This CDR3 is CASSPGTALPSNSPLHF.

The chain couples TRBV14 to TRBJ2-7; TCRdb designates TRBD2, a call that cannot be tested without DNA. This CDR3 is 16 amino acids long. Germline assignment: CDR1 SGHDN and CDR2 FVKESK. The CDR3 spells CASSHTAGPSSYEQYF.

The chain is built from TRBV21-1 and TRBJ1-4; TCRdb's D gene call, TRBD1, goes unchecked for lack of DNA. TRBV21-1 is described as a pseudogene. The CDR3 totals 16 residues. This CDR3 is CASSKFGGAPDEKLFF.

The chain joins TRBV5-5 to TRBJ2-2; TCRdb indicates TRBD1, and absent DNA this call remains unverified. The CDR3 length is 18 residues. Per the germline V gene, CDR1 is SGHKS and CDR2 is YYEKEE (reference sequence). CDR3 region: CASSSSRDRVAGTGELSF.

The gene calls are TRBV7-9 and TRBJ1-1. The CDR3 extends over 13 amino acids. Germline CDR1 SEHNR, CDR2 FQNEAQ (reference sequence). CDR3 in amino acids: CASSSIDIGGTFF.

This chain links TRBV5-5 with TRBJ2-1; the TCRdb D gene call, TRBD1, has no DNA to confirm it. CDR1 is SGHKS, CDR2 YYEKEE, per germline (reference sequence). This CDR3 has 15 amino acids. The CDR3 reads CASSQGGYPYNEQFF. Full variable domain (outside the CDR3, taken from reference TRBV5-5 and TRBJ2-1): DAGVTQSPTHLIKTRGQQVTLRCSPISGHKSVSWYQQVLGQGPQFIFQYYEKEERGRGNFPDRFSARQFPNYSSELNVNALLLGDSALYLCASSQGGYPYNEQFFGPGTRLTVL.

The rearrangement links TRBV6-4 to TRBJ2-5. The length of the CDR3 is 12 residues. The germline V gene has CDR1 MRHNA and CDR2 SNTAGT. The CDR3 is CAQQGKQETQYF.

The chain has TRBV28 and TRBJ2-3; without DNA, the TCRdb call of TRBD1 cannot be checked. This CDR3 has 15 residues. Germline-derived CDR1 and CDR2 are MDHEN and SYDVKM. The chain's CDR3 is CASSIGGLITDTQYF.

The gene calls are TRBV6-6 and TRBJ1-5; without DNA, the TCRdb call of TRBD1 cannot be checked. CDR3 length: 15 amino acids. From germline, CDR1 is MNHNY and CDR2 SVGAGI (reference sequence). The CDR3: CASTDRDYSNQPQHF.

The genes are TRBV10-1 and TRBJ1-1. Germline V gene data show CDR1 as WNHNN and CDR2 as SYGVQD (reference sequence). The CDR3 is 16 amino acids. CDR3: CASSEKREEMGTEAFF.